This TCR beta chain stems from a study of shared clonotypes between healthy human individuals. Study summary: Used for every donor were three CD4 naive, three CD4 memory, two CD8 naive and one CD8 memory plate. Study-wide points: Sharing of clonotypes among donors was expected to vary with sequencing depth.

Sequenced by immunoSEQ multiplex PCR; TCRdb stores in-frame clones only, minus some. The table shows about 2 million clones, with about 95% occurring only once. A single count supports this clone. Antigen specificity is unknown. Other DNA sequences of this sample code for an identical CDR3. Germline trimming cut 4 bases from V and 0 bases from J; bases unmatched to any gene: 2. CDR1 and CDR2 from the germline V gene are SGHDT and YYEEEE. The CDR3 consists of 14 residues. Naive CD8 cells lacked CD45RO, underwent positive selection for CCR7 and left out terminally differentiated effector memory CD45RA+ cells.

The source of this sequence is a man younger than 35 in good health. Sequenced: naive CD8+ T cells sorted from blood. The chain links TRBV5-6 to TRBJ2-3; 7 nucleotides line up with TRBD1. CDR3 region: CASSLGQSTDTQYF. Written as DNA, the CDR3 is TGTGCCAGCAGCCTGGGACAGAGCACAGATACGCAGTATTTT.